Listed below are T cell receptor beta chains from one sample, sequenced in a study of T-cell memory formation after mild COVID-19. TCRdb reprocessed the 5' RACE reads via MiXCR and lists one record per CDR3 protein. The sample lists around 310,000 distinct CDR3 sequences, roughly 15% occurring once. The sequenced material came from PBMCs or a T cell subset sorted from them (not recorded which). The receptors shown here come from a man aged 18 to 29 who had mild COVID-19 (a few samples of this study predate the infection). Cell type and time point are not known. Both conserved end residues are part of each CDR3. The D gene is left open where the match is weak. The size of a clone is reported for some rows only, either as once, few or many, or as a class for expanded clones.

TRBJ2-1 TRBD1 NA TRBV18 TGTGCCAGCTCACACCCGGATTCGACAGGGGTGAGGAGGTCCTACAATGAGCAGTTCTTC CASSHPDSTGVRRSYNEQFF
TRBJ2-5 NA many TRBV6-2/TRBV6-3 TGTGCCAGCAGTCCGGGACCCCGGGAGACCCAGTACTTC CASSPGPRETQYF
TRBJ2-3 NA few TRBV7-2 TGTGCCAGCAGCCGTGGAATCAACACAGATACGCAGTATTTT CASSRGINTDTQYF
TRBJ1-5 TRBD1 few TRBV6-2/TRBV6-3 TGTGCCAGCAGTTCGGGACAGGCTAATCAGCCCCAGCATTTT CASSSGQANQPQHF
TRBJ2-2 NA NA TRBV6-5 TGTGCCAGCAGCCCGCGGGACAGCAACACCGGGGAGCTGTTTTTT CASSPRDSNTGELFF
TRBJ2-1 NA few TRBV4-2 TGTGCCAGCAGCCAAGATCTGGACGGGTACAATGAGCAGTTCTTC CASSQDLDGYNEQFF
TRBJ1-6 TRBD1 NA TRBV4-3 TGCGCCAGCAGCCAGCGAACCTCGGGACAGGGAGTCTATAATTCACCCCTCCACTTT CASSQRTSGQGVYNSPLHF
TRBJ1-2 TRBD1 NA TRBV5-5 TGTGCCAGCAGCCCTCGGACAGGAAGGGGCTACACCTTC CASSPRTGRGYTF
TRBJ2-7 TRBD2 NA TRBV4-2 TGTGCCAGCAGCCAAGAGGTAGCGGGGGGGTTCCGATCCTACGAGCAGTACTTC CASSQEVAGGFRSYEQYF
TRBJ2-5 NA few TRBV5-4 TGTGCCAGCAGCTTGGATCAGAACCGCCAAGAGACCCAGTACTTC CASSLDQNRQETQYF
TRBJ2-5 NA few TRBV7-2 TGTGCCAGCAGCCCATCACCGGGACCCATGGAGACCCAGTACTTC CASSPSPGPMETQYF
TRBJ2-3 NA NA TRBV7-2 TGTGCCAGCAGCTTACGGGGCCCCGGGGCAGATACGCAGTATTTT CASSLRGPGADTQYF
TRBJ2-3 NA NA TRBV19 TGTGCCAGTAGTGAGCCGCTGGGGGCTAGCACAGATACGCAGTATTTT CASSEPLGASTDTQYF
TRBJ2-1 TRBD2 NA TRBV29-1 TGCAGCGTTTCTAGACTAGCGGCGGACAATGAGCAGTTCTTC CSVSRLAADNEQFF
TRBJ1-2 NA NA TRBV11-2 TGTGCCAGCAGCTTAGATCAATGGAACTATGGCTACACCTTC CASSLDQWNYGYTF
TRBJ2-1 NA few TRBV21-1 TGTGCCAGCAGCCACCGGGGGGCCGGCTACAATGAGCAGTTCTTC CASSHRGAGYNEQFF
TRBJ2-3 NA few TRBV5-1 TGCGCCAGCAGCTGGGGGGTGAGCACAGATACGCAGTATTTT CASSWGVSTDTQYF
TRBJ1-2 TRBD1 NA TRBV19 TGTGCCAGTAGTTCCACCCGGGACAGGGGGCTCAACTATGGCTACACCTTC CASSSTRDRGLNYGYTF
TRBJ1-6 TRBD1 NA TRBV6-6 TGTGCCAGCGATACAGGGGGTAATTCACCCCTCCACTTT CASDTGGNSPLHF
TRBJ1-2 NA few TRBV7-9 TGTGCCAGCAGCACCCGGCCCAACTGGGGCTATGGCTACACCTTC CASSTRPNWGYGYTF
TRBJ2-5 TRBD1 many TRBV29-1 TGCAGCGCAACACAGGGGGCAGGAAAGACCCAGTACTTC CSATQGAGKTQYF
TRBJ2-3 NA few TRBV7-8 TGTGCCAGCAGCTTAGCGGTCCCTGATACGCAGTATTTT CASSLAVPDTQYF
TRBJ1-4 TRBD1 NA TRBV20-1 TGCAGTGCTAGGACAGGGGATGAAAAACTGTTTTTT CSARTGDEKLFF
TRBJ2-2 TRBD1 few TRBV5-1 TGCGCCAGCAGCTTCCAGGGGGATCCCACCGGGGAGCTGTTTTTT CASSFQGDPTGELFF
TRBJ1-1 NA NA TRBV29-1 TGCAGCGCCCTGTGGGGGGCGGGCACTGAAGCTTTCTTT CSALWGAGTEAFF
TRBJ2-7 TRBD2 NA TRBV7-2 TGTGCCAGCAGCTTAGACTCGTTTAGCGGGGGGCCAGGGGGCTACGAGCAGTACTTC CASSLDSFSGGPGGYEQYF
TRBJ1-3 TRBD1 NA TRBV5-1 TGCGCCAGCAGCCAGGGACAGCCAGGGGGAAACACCATATATTTT CASSQGQPGGNTIYF
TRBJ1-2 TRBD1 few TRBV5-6 TGTGCCAGCAGCGGACAGGGTGAGGGATCTGGCTACACCTTC CASSGQGEGSGYTF
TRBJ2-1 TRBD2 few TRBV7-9 TGTGCCAGCAGTCCTTCTACGGGGGGACGTCCCGAGCAGTTCTTC CASSPSTGGRPEQFF
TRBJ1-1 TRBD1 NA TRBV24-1 TGTGCCACCAGTGCCACCACGGGACAGGGAACTTTCTTT CATSATTGQGTFF
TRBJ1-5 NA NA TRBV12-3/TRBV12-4 TGTGCCAGCAGTTCAGGGATGCCCCAGCATTTT CASSSGMPQHF
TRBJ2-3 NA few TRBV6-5 TGTGCCAGCAGTTACTTACCTGGGGACACAGATACGCAGTATTTT CASSYLPGDTDTQYF
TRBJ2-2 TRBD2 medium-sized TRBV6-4 TGTGCCAGCAGTAGCGGGGACACCGGGGAGCTGTTTTTT CASSSGDTGELFF
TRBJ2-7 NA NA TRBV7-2 TGTGCCAGCAGCTTATTGTTTCCCGAGACTAGTTTCTACGAGCAGTACTTC CASSLLFPETSFYEQYF
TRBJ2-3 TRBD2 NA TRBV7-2 TGTGCCAGCAGAAATAGCGGGGGGGCCCCAGATACGCAGTATTTT CASRNSGGAPDTQYF
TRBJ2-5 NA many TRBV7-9 TGTGCCAGCAGCTTAGCGGGGGCCATCCTCCAAGAGACCCAGTACTTC CASSLAGAILQETQYF
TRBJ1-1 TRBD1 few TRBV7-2 TGTGCCAGCAGCTCCTACGACAGGGACGGGAACACTGAAGCTTTCTTT CASSSYDRDGNTEAFF
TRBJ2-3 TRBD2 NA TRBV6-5 TGTGCCAGCAGTTACTCGGGCGGGGGTTCACCTACGCAGTATTTT CASSYSGGGSPTQYF
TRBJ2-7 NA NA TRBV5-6 TGTGCCAGCAGCATCTGGGCCGGATACGAGCAGTACTTC CASSIWAGYEQYF
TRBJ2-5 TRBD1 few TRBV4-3 TGCGCCAGCAGCCCCCGGGACAGGGCAGAGACCCAGTACTTC CASSPRDRAETQYF
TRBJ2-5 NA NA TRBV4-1 TGCGCCAGCAGCCAACGGGGGTCATTACAAGAGACCCAGTACTTC CASSQRGSLQETQYF
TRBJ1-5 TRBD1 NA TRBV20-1 TGCAGTGCTACTGGGACAGCTAATCAGCCCCAGCATTTT CSATGTANQPQHF
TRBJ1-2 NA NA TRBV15 TGTGCCACCAGCACAGATCTTCACTATGGCTACACCTTC CATSTDLHYGYTF
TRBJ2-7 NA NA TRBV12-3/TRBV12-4 TGTGCCAGCACTCCGGGGGGCCCGTCCTACGAGCAGTACTTC CASTPGGPSYEQYF
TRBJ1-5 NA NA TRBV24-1 TGTGCCACCAGTCCGGGCAGGTGGGGCGGTCAGCCCCAGCATTTT CATSPGRWGGQPQHF
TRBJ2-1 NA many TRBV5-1 TGCGCCAGCAGCTTTAGGGGTGATTCCTACAATGAGCAGTTCTTC CASSFRGDSYNEQFF
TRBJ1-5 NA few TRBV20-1 TGCAGTGCTAATCCAGGGTACCAGCCCCAGCATTTT CSANPGYQPQHF
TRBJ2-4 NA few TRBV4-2 TGTGCCAGCAGCCCCACGGGGTCTCAAAACATTCAGTACTTC CASSPTGSQNIQYF
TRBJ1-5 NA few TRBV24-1 TGTGCCACGGACGGGCGGCCCCTCCAGCCCCAGCATTTT CATDGRPLQPQHF